Listed below are T cell receptor beta chains from one sample, sequenced in a study of T cells after yellow fever vaccination. A single record per CDR3 protein comes from TCRdb applying MiXCR to the 5' RACE reads. The sample gives 300,000 or so distinct CDR3 sequences, 8.1% of which show up once; approximately 16% is in the top ten. This specimen was PBMCs, taken around 45 days after the first yellow fever vaccination. These receptor sequences come from a man between 18 and 29 years old who received the YFV17D yellow fever vaccine. Both conserved end residues are part of each CDR3. A D gene is named only where the DNA matches it firmly. Clone size is given for some rows only: seen once, a few or many times, or a class if the clone is expanded.

D gene	V gene	clone size	J gene	CDR3 length	CDR3 DNA	CDR3 protein
-	TRBV20-1	few	TRBJ1-5	13	TGCAGTGCTAGTGGGCAGTTGGGGGGGGCCCAGCATTTT	CSASGQLGGAQHF
TRBD1	TRBV12-3/TRBV12-4	few	TRBJ1-6	15	TGTGCCAGCAGTTTATCGGGACAGGGGGCTTCACCCCTCCACTTT	CASSLSGQGASPLHF
-	TRBV20-1	-	TRBJ2-5	14	TGCAGTGCTAGAGGAACAGCTTCTCAAGAGACCCAGTACTTC	CSARGTASQETQYF
-	TRBV5-1	many	TRBJ1-2	14	TGCGCCAGCGGACCTCCGGGGAGGCTCGTTGGCTACACCTTC	CASGPPGRLVGYTF
-	TRBV12-3/TRBV12-4	many	TRBJ2-2	14	TGTGCCAGCAGTTTCCTAGGGAACACCGGGGAGCTGTTTTTT	CASSFLGNTGELFF
-	TRBV7-2	-	TRBJ2-3	14	TGTGCCAGCAGCCTACAGGGTATGTCGGCGACGCAGTATTTT	CASSLQGMSATQYF
TRBD2	TRBV10-2	-	TRBJ2-1	16	TGCGCCAGCAGTGCGTTGGGACTAGCGATGAACAATGAGCAGTTCTTC	CASSALGLAMNNEQFF
-	TRBV6-2/TRBV6-3	few	TRBJ1-1	15	TGTGCCAGCAGTTACTCGCCAGGAGAGAACACTGAAGCTTTCTTT	CASSYSPGENTEAFF
-	TRBV6-1	few	TRBJ2-1	16	TGTGCCAGCAGTGAAGCCGCGGGGAGTCCTGCAGTTCCACAGTTCTTC	CASSEAAGSPAVPQFF
TRBD1	TRBV18	-	TRBJ1-2	15	TGTGCCAGCTCACGAGGGACAGGGGGAAACTATGGCTACACCTTC	CASSRGTGGNYGYTF
-	TRBV20-1	-	TRBJ2-3	12	TGCAGTGCGGCGGCCAGGGAAAATACGCAGTATTTT	CSAAARENTQYF
-	TRBV18	-	TRBJ2-4	14	TGTGCCAGCTCACCAAGGGAAGGGTCGGGCATTCAGTACTTC	CASSPREGSGIQYF
-	TRBV7-6	-	TRBJ2-5	13	TGTGCCAGCAGCTTTGACGGCTTCAGTGCCCAGTACTTC	CASSFDGFSAQYF
-	TRBV25-1	many	TRBJ2-1	15	TGTGCCAGCAGTGCCGCACCAGGGGATCGGAATGAGCAGTTCTTC	CASSAAPGDRNEQFF
TRBD1	TRBV4-3	few	TRBJ1-5	14	TGCGCCAGCAGCCAGGACAGGGTAGACCAGCCCCAGCATTTT	CASSQDRVDQPQHF
-	TRBV6-1	-	TRBJ1-4	15	TGTGCCAGCAGTGAAGTGGGGGCCGGGAATGAAAAACTGTTTTTT	CASSEVGAGNEKLFF
-	TRBV7-2	-	TRBJ1-1	13	TGTGCCAGCAGCTCCACGGGGTACACTGAAGCTTTCTTT	CASSSTGYTEAFF
TRBD1	TRBV4-1	few	TRBJ2-7	16	TGCGCCAGCAGCCAAGAGAGGGGACAGGGCTTCTACGAGCAGTACTTC	CASSQERGQGFYEQYF
TRBD2	TRBV27	few	TRBJ2-6	17	TGTGCCAGCAGTAGACTAGCGGGGGGGCCTGGGGCCAACGTCCTGACTTTC	CASSRLAGGPGANVLTF
TRBD2	TRBV10-2	-	TRBJ2-3	16	TGCGCCAGCAGTTATATGACTAGCGGGCACACAGATACGCAGTATTTT	CASSYMTSGHTDTQYF
TRBD1	TRBV10-3	-	TRBJ1-2	17	TGTGCCATCAGTGAGCCCCCGGGACAGGGTGAGGACTATGGCTACACCTTC	CAISEPPGQGEDYGYTF
TRBD2	TRBV20-1	few	TRBJ2-1	16	TGCAGTGCTTCTCTTAGCGGGGGGGCCGGGTACAATGAGCAGTTCTTC	CSASLSGGAGYNEQFF
-	TRBV5-1	once	TRBJ2-7	12	TGCGCCAGCAGCTCGACAGGTAGGGAGCAGTACTTC	CASSSTGREQYF
-	TRBV20-1	-	TRBJ1-1	13	TGCAGTGCTTCGGACGGAATGAACACTGAAGCTTTCTTT	CSASDGMNTEAFF
-	TRBV20-1	-	TRBJ2-7	14	TGCAGTGCTAGCCGGGACACCATCTCCTACGAGCAGTACTTC	CSASRDTISYEQYF
-	TRBV7-2	-	TRBJ1-3	16	TGTGCCAGCAGCTTGGCCGGGACGGACTCTGGAAACACCATATATTTT	CASSLAGTDSGNTIYF
-	TRBV2	-	TRBJ1-1	10	TGTGCCAGCAGGAACACTGAAGCTTTCTTT	CASRNTEAFF
TRBD1	TRBV20-1	-	TRBJ1-2	14	TGCAGTGCTAGAGATGGGACAGGACCCAATGGCTACACCTTC	CSARDGTGPNGYTF
-	TRBV6-1	-	TRBJ2-2	13	TGTGCCAGCAGAGGAGGGAACACCGGGGATCTGTTTTTT	CASRGGNTGDLFF
-	TRBV20-1	few	TRBJ1-5	15	TGCAGTGCTAGAGATGACAGATATAGCAATCAGCCCCAGCATTTT	CSARDDRYSNQPQHF
-	TRBV5-4	few	TRBJ2-3	15	TGTGCCAGCAGCTTGGCGGGGGTTAGGACAGATACGCAGTATTTT	CASSLAGVRTDTQYF
TRBD2	TRBV9	-	TRBJ2-3	16	TGTGCCAGCAGCGCCCTTCAGGGCGGGGGGATAGATACGCAGTATTTT	CASSALQGGGIDTQYF
-	TRBV20-1	-	TRBJ2-4	14	TGCAGTGCTAGAGATCCCGGGGGAAAAAACATTCAGTACTTC	CSARDPGGKNIQYF
TRBD1	TRBV29-1	-	TRBJ2-7	14	TGCAGCGTTCGCCCGGCGACAGGGCCCTACGAGCAGTACTTC	CSVRPATGPYEQYF
-	TRBV10-3	once	TRBJ1-5	15	TGTGCCATCAGTGAGTCTTGGGGGGCTAGTCAGCCCCAGCATTTT	CAISESWGASQPQHF
-	TRBV5-1	few	TRBJ1-2	13	TGCGCCAGCGGCTTAGGGACTAACTATGGCTACACCTTC	CASGLGTNYGYTF
-	TRBV5-1	few	TRBJ1-2	13	TGCGCCAGCAGTTCGCAAGGGGCCTCCGGCTACACCTTC	CASSSQGASGYTF
-	TRBV2	-	TRBJ2-1	13	TGTGCCAGTAACGGGGATTGGGGCAATGAGCAGTTCTTC	CASNGDWGNEQFF
TRBD2	TRBV4-2	many	TRBJ2-3	16	TGTGCCAGCAGCCAAGAAAGCGGGGGGGCCGTAGATACGCAGTATTTT	CASSQESGGAVDTQYF
TRBD1	TRBV27	few	TRBJ2-6	18	TGTGCCAGCAGTTCACCCTGGGGACAGGGGGCTGGGGCCAACGTCCTGACTTTC	CASSSPWGQGAGANVLTF
-	TRBV6-1	-	TRBJ2-2	15	TGTGCCAGCAGTCTTATAGCCGGGGGCACCGGGGAGCTGTTTTTT	CASSLIAGGTGELFF
TRBD1	TRBV12-3/TRBV12-4	-	TRBJ2-1	16	TGTGCCAGCAGTCGAAGCCGGGACAGGGGGCTGGGTGAGCAGTTCTTC	CASSRSRDRGLGEQFF
-	TRBV7-2	-	TRBJ2-3	13	TGTGCCAGCAGGTTTACGGGCACAGATACGCAGTATTTT	CASRFTGTDTQYF
-	TRBV6-5	-	TRBJ1-4	14	TGTGCCAGCAGTTACGGGCAGGCTAATGAAAAACTGTCTTTT	CASSYGQANEKLSF
TRBD1	TRBV20-1	few	TRBJ1-2	15	TGCAGTGCTAGAGATAGCCGAACAGGGGATTATGGCTACACCTTC	CSARDSRTGDYGYTF
-	TRBV6-1	-	TRBJ2-7	15	TGTGCCAGCAGACCTTACCCGGGTGAGGCGGGCGAGCAGTACTTC	CASRPYPGEAGEQYF
-	TRBV18	-	TRBJ1-5	15	TGTGCCAGCTCCCTAGAACAGGGAAGCAATCAGCCCCAGCATTTT	CASSLEQGSNQPQHF
-	TRBV7-8	few	TRBJ1-5	16	TGTGCCAGCAGCATCCACAGGGTGCGGGAAGGTCAGCCCCAGCATTTT	CASSIHRVREGQPQHF
-	TRBV27	few	TRBJ2-3	14	TGTGCCAGCAGTTCCCTCGTGTTCGCAGATACGCAGTATTTT	CASSSLVFADTQYF
TRBD1	TRBV7-8	few	TRBJ2-1	20	TGTGCCAGCAGCTTAGTTCGGGGACAGGGCTTGTCCCAGCACTACAATGAGCAGTTCTTC	CASSLVRGQGLSQHYNEQFF